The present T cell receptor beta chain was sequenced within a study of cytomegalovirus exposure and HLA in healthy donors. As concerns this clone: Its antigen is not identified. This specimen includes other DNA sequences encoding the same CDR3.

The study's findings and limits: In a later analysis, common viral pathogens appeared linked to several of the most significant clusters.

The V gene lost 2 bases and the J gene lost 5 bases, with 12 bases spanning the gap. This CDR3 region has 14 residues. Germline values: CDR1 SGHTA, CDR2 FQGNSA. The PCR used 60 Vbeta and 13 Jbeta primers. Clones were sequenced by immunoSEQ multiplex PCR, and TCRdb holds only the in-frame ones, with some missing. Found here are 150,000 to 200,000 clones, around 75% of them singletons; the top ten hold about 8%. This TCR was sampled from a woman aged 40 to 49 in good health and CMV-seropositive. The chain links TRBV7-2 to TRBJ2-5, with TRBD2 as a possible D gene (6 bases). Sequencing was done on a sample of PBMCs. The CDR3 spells CASSLSGTAETQYF. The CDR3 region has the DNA TGTGCCAGCAGCTTATCAGGGACTGCGGAGACCCAGTACTTC.